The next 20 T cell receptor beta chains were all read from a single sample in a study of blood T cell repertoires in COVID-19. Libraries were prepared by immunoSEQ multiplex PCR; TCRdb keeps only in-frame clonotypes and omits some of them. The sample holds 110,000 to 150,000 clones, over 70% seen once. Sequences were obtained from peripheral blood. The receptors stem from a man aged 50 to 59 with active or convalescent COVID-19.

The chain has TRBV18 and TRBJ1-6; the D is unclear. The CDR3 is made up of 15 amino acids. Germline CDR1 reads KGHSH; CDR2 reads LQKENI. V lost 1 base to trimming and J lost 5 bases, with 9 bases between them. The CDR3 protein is CASSPRRLDNSPLHF. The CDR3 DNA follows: TGTGCCAGCTCACCACGGAGGCTGGATAATTCACCCCTCCACTTT.

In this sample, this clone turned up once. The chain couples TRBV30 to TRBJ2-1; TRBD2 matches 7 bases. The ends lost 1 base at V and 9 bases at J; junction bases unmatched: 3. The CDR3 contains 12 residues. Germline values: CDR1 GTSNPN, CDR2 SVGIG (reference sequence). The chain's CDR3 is CAWSGGRGEQFF. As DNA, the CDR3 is TGTGCCTGGAGTGGCGGGAGAGGTGAGCAGTTCTTC.

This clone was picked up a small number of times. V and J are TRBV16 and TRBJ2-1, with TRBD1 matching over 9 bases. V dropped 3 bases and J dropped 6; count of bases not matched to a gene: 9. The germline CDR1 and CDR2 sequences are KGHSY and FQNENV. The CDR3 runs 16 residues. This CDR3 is CASSQTGGTEINEQFF. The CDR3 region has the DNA TGTGCCAGCAGCCAGACAGGGGGGACAGAAATCAATGAGCAGTTCTTC.

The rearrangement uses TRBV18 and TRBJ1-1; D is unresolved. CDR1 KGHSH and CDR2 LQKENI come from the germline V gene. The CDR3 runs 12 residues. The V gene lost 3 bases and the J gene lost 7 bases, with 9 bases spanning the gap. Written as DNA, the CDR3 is TGTGCCAGCTCACCGGGAGTCCTTGAAGCTTTCTTT. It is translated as CASSPGVLEAFF.

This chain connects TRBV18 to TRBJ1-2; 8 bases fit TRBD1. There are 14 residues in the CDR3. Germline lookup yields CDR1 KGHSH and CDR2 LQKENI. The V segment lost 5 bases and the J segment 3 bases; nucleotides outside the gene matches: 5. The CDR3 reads CASSFADRDYGYTF. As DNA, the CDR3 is TGTGCCAGCTCATTCGCGGACAGGGACTATGGCTACACCTTC.

Written as DNA, the CDR3 is TGTGCCAGCTCACCAGGGGCGGGGTACCAAGAGACCCAGTACTTC. Its protein product is CASSPGAGYQETQYF. The V and J genes are TRBV18 and TRBJ2-5; TRBD2 is a possible D gene (6 bases). Germline V gene sequence: CDR1 KGHSH, CDR2 LQKENI. This CDR3 spans 15 amino acids. V lost 2 bases, J lost 0 bases, and 10 bases lay in between.

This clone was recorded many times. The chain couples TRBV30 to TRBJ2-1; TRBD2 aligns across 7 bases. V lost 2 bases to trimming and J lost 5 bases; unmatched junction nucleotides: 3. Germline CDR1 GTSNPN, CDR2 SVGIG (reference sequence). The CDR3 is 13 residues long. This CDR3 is CAWSWGGDNEQFF. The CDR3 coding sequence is TGTGCCTGGAGTTGGGGAGGGGACAATGAGCAGTTCTTC.

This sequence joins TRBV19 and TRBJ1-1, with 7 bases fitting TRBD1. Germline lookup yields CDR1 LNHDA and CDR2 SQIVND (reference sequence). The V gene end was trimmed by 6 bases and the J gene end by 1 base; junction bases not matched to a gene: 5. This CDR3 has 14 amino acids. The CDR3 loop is CASRKGAGNTEAFF. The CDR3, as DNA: TGTGCCAGTAGAAAGGGGGCCGGGAACACTGAAGCTTTCTTT.

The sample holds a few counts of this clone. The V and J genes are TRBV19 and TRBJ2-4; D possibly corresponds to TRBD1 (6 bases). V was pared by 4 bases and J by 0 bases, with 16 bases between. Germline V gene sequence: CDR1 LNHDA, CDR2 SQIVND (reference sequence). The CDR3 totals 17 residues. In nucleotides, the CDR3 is TGTGCCAGTAGTACACGTCGGACAGACTTAGCCAAAAACATTCAGTACTTC. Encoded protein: CASSTRRTDLAKNIQYF.

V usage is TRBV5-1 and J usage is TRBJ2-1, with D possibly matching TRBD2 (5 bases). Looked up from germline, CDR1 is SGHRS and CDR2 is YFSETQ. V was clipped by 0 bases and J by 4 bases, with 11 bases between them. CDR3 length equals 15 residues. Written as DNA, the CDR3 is TGCGCCAGCAGCTTGGCGGACTCAATATACAATGAGCAGTTCTTC. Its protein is CASSLADSIYNEQFF.

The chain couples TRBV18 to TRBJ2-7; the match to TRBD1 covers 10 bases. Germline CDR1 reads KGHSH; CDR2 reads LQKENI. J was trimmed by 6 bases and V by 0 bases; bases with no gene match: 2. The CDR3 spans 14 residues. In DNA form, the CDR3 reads TGTGCCAGCTCACCACCAGGACAGGGGGGCGAGCAGTACTTC. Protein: CASSPPGQGGEQYF.

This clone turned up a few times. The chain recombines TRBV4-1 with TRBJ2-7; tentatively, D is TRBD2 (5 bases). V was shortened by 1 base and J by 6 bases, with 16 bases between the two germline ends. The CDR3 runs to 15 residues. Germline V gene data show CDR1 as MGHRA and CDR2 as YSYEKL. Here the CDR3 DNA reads TGCGCCAGCAGCCAAGGCCCCGAGGGATGGTCCGAGCAGTACTTC. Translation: CASSQGPEGWSEQYF.

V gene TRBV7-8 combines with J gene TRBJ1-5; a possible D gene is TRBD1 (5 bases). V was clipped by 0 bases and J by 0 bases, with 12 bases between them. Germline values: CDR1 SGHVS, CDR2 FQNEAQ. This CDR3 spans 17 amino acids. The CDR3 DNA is TGTGCCAGCAGCTTAGCATCAGGGCGTGATAGCAATCAGCCCCAGCATTTT. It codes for CASSLASGRDSNQPQHF.

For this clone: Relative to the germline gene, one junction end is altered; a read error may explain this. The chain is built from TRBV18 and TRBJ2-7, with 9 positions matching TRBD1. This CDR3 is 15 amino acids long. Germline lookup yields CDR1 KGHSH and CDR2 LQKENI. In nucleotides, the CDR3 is TGTGCCAGCTCACTAATAGGGACAGGGTCCTCCGAGCAGTACTTC. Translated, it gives CASSLIGTGSSEQYF.

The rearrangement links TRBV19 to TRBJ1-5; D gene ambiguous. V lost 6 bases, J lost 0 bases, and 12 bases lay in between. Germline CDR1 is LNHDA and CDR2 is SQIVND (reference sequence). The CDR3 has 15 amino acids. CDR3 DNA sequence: TGTGCCAGTAGACTTCAAGTAAATAGCAATCAGCCCCAGCATTTT. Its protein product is CASRLQVNSNQPQHF.

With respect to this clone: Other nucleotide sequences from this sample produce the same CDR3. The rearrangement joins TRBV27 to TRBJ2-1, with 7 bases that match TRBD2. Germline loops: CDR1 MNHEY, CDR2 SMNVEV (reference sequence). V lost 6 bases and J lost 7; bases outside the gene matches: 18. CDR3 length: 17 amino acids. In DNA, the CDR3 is TGTGCCAGCAGCTCCCTACTTGGGGAGGGCCTAGGGAATGAGCAGTTCTTC. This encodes CASSSLLGEGLGNEQFF.

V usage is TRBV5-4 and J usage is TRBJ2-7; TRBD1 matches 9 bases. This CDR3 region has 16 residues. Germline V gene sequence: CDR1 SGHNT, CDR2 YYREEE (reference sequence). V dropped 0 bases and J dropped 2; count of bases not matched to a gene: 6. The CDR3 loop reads CASSLAGTGLTYEQYF. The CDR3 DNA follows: TGTGCCAGCAGCTTGGCCGGGACAGGGCTTACCTACGAGCAGTACTTC.

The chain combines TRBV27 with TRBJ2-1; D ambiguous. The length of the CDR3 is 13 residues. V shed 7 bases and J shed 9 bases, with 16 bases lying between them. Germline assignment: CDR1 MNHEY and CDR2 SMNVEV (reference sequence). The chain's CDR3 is CASTIPPGGEQFF. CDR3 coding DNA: TGTGCCAGCACAATCCCTCCTGGCGGTGAGCAGTTCTTC.

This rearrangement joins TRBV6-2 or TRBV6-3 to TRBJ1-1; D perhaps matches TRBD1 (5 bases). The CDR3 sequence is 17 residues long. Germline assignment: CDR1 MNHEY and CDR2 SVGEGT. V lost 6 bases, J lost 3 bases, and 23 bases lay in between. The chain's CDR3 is CASSEARDSGRHTEAFF. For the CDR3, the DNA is TGTGCCAGCAGCGAGGCCAGGGACTCCGGACGTCACACTGAAGCTTTCTTT.

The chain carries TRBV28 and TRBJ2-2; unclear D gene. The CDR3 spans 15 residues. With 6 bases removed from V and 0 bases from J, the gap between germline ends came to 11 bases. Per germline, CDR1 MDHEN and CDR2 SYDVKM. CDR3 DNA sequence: TGTGCCAGCAGCTCAGGTTTTCCGAACACCGGGGAGCTGTTTTTT. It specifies CASSSGFPNTGELFF.